This T cell receptor beta chain was recorded in a study of T cell changes during pregnancy in multiple sclerosis. Deletions cut 0 bases from V and 4 bases from J, with 12 bases between. Germline assignment: CDR1 MNHEY and CDR2 SMNVEV (reference sequence). The CDR3 runs to 15 residues. Generated by immunoSEQ multiplex PCR, the TCRdb table keeps only in-frame clones and is missing some. This sample has about 51,000 clones; roughly 94% occur once, and the top ten carry 0.55% to 0.75%. The rearrangement links TRBV27 to TRBJ1-2, with D perhaps matching TRBD1 (6 bases). Here the sequenced sample was CD4+ T cells from peripheral blood mononuclear cells, taken in the second trimester of pregnancy. The TCR sequence derives from a female donor with multiple sclerosis, enrolled in a pregnancy study. The CDR3 is CASSLSLGGLYGYTF. The CDR3 coding sequence is TGTGCCAGCAGTTTATCATTGGGGGGGCTCTATGGCTACACCTTC.